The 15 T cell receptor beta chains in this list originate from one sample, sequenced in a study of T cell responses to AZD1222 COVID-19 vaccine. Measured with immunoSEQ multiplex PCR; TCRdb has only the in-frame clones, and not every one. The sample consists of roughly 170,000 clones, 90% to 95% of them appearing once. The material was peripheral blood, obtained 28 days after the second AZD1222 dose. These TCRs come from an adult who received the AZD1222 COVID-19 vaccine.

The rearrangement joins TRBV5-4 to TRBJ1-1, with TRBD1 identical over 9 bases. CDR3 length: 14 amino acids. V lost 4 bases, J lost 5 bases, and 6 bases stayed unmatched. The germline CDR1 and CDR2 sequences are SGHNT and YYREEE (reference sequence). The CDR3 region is CASSATGGRTEAFF. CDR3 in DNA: TGTGCCAGCAGCGCTACAGGGGGCAGGACTGAAGCTTTCTTT.

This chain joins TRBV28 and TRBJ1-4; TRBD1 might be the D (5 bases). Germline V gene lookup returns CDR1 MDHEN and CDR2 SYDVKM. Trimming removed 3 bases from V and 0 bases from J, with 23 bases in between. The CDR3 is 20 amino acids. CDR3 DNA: TGTGCCAGCAGTTTTTATAGAGGGGTCCAACCACCTGCAACTAATGAAAAACTGTTTTTT. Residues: CASSFYRGVQPPATNEKLFF.

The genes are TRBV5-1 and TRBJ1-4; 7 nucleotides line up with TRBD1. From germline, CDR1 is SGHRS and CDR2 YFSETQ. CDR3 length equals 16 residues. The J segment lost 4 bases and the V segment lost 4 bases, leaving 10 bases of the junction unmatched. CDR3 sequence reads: CASSPGRQGLNEKLFF. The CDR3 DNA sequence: TGCGCCAGCAGCCCTGGTAGACAGGGACTTAATGAAAAACTGTTTTTT.

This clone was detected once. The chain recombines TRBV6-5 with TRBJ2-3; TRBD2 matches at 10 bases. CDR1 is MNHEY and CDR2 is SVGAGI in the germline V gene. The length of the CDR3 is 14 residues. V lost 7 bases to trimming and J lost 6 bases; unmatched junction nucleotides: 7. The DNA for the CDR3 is TGTGCCAGCAAAGAGCGGGGGGGGACGGATACGCAGTATTTT. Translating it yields CASKERGGTDTQYF.

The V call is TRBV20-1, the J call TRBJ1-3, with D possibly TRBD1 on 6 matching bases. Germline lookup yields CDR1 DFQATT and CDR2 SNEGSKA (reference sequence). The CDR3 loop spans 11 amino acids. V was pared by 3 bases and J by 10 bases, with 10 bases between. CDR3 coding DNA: TGCAGTGCTAGTGAAGACAGGACCATATATTTT. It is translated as CSASEDRTIYF.

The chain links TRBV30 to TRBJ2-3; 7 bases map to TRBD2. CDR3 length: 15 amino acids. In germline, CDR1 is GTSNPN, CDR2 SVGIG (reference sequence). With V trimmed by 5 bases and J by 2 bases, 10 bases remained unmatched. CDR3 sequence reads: CAWVLTSVSTDTQYF. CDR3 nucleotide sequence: TGTGCCTGGGTTCTTACTAGCGTCTCCACAGATACGCAGTATTTT.

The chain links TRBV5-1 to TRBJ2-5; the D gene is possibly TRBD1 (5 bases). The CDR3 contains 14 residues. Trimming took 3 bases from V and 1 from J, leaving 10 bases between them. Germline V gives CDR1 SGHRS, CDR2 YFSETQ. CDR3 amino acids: CASSSSGFQETQYF. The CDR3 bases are TGCGCCAGCAGCTCTTCAGGGTTCCAAGAGACCCAGTACTTC.

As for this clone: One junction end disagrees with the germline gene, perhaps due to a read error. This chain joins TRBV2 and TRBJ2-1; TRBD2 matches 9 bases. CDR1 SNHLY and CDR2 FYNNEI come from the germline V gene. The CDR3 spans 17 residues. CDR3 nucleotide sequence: TGTGCCAGCAGTGGAATAGCGGGAGCCGAAACCTATAATGAGCAGTTCTTC. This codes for CASSGIAGAETYNEQFF.

The CDR3, as DNA: TGTGCCAGCAGGCGCGGGACAGGAGGGAACACTGAAGCTTTCTTT. It specifies CASRRGTGGNTEAFF. This chain joins TRBV6-5 and TRBJ1-1; 8 nucleotides align to TRBD1. Trimming cost V 6 bases and J 1 base; bases outside gene matches: 7. The germline V gene encodes CDR1 MNHEY and CDR2 SVGAGI. This CDR3 is built from 15 residues.

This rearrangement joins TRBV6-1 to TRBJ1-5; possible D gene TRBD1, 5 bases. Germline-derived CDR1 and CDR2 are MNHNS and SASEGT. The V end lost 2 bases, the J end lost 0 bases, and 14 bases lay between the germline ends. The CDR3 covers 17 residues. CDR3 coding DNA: TGTGCCAGCAGTGAACGGGGCAGCCTATATAGCAATCAGCCCCAGCATTTT. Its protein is CASSERGSLYSNQPQHF.

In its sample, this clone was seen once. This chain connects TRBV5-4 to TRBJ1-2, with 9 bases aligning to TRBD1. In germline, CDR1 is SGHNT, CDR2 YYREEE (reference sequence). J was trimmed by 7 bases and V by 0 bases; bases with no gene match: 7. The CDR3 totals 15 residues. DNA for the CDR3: TGTGCCAGCAGCTTGGGGACCGGGACAGGGACTGGCTACACCTTC. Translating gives CASSLGTGTGTGYTF.

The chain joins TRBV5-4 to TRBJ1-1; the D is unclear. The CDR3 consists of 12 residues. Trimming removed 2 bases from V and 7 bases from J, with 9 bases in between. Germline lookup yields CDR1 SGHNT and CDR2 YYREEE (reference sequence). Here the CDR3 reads CASSFGPVEAFF. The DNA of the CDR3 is TGTGCCAGCAGCTTCGGGCCAGTTGAAGCTTTCTTT.

CDR3 region: CASQWLADDNEQFF. The DNA for the CDR3 is TGTGCCAGCCAATGGCTAGCGGATGACAATGAGCAGTTCTTC. This sequence joins TRBV9 and TRBJ2-1; 7 bases map to TRBD2. There are 14 residues in the CDR3. The junction had 9 bases not matched to a gene; V was cut back by 7 bases and J by 5 bases. In germline, CDR1 is SGDLS, CDR2 YYNGEE.

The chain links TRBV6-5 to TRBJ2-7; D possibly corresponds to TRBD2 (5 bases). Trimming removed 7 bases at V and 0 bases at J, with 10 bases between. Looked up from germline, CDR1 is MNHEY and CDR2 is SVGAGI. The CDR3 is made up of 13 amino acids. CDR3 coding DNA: TGTGCCAGCACGCGGGCAGCCTCCTACGAGCAGTACTTC. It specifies CASTRAASYEQYF.

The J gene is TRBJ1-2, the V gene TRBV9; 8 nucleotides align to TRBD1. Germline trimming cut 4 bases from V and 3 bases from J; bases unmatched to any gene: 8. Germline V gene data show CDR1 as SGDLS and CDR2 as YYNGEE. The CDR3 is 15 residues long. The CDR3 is CASSLSGGADYGYTF. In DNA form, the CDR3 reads TGTGCCAGCAGCCTCTCAGGGGGCGCGGACTATGGCTACACCTTC. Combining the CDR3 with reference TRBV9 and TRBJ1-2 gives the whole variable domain DSGVTQTPKHLITATGQRVTLRCSPRSGDLSVYWYQQSLDQGLQFLIQYYNGEERAKGNILERFSAQQFPDLHSELNLSSLELGDSALYFCASSLSGGADYGYTFGSGTRLTVV.